These T cell receptor beta chains were read from a single sample in a study of control samples from healthy donors and cancer patients. Measured with immunoSEQ multiplex PCR; TCRdb has only the in-frame clones, and not every one. The sample includes some 120,000 clones, approximately 90% of them seen just once. The specimen was blood. Receptor source: a woman under 30 in good health. Each CDR3 is given with its conserved first and last residue. The order of the fields is V gene, J gene, clone size, D gene, CDR3 DNA, CDR3 protein. D genes are given only for firm matches. Only part of the rows carry a size: once, few, many, or a class if the clone is expanded.

>TRBV4-3|TRBJ1-1|-|-
TGCGCCAGCAGCCAAGGGTTTATGGACACTGAAGCTTTCTTT
CASSQGFMDTEAFF
>TRBV5-1|TRBJ1-2|once|-
TGCGCCAGCAGCTTGGCCCCGCCGGATAGGACAGAATCTGACTATGGCTACACCTTC
CASSLAPPDRTESDYGYTF
>TRBV12-5|TRBJ2-3|-|TRBD1
TGTGCTAGTGGTTTGGTCACAGGGGGCACAGATACGCAGTATTTT
CASGLVTGGTDTQYF
>TRBV20-1|TRBJ2-7|-|-
TGCAGTGCTAGTGACGCCTACGAGCAGTACTTC
CSASDAYEQYF
>TRBV7-2|TRBJ2-7|-|TRBD2
TGTGCCAGCAGCTACCCGGGACTAAACTACGAGCAGTACTTC
CASSYPGLNYEQYF
>TRBV10-3|TRBJ2-5|-|TRBD1
TGTGCCATCAGTGTCCTACCCAGGGGGCCCCTCCAAGAGACCCAGTACTTC
CAISVLPRGPLQETQYF
>TRBV29-1|TRBJ1-1|-|TRBD1
TGCAGCGCGGACAGGGGCACTGAAGCTTTCTTT
CSADRGTEAFF
>TRBV5-4|TRBJ2-7|-|TRBD2
TGTGCCAGCAGCTCCCGGACTAGCGGGAGGGCCTACGAGCAGTACTTC
CASSSRTSGRAYEQYF
>TRBV5-4|TRBJ2-1|-|TRBD1
TGTGCCAGCAGCTTGTGGACAGGTACCTACAATGAGCAGTTCTTC
CASSLWTGTYNEQFF
>TRBV7-9|TRBJ2-4|-|-
TGTGCCAGCAGCTTAGGAGACAGGAGAAACATTCAGTACTTC
CASSLGDRRNIQYF
>TRBV4-2|TRBJ1-1|-|-
TGTGCCAGCAGCCAAGATTTGGCCAGGGTAACTGAAGCTTTCTTT
CASSQDLARVTEAFF
>TRBV5-1|TRBJ2-7|once|-
TGCGCCAGCAGCTTGGTGTCCGGGAGCTCCTACGAGCAGTACTTC
CASSLVSGSSYEQYF
>TRBV18|TRBJ2-2|once|TRBD2
TGTGCCAGCTCAAAGACTAGCTCATCCTTGAGGACCGAGGAGCTGTTTTTT
CASSKTSSSLRTEELFF
>TRBV7-2|TRBJ2-3|-|TRBD2
TGTGCCAGCAACTTAGCGGGGGGGCCGTGGGGCACAGATACGCAGTATTTT
CASNLAGGPWGTDTQYF
>TRBV7-2|TRBJ1-6|-|-
TGTGCCAGCAGCTTACAGGGCTCCTATAATTCACCCCTCCACTTT
CASSLQGSYNSPLHF
>TRBV6-6|TRBJ1-1|-|TRBD1
TGTGCCAGCAGTAGGGGGACAGGAGGTAGCACTGAAGCTTTCTTT
CASSRGTGGSTEAFF
>TRBV3-1/TRBV3-2|TRBJ2-7|-|-
TGTGCCAGCAGCCAAGGGGGATACGAGCAGTACTTC
CASSQGGYEQYF
>TRBV6-4|TRBJ2-7|-|-
TGTGCCAGCAGTGAGCCCCGTTCCTTCTACGAGCAGTACTTC
CASSEPRSFYEQYF
>TRBV30|TRBJ2-1|-|TRBD2
TGTGCCTGGAGTGTGAGGGTAGCGGGGGGGTACAATGAGCAGTTCTTC
CAWSVRVAGGYNEQFF
>TRBV12-5|TRBJ2-5|-|-
TGTGCTAGTGGTTTGGGCGGGGTATCAGAGACCCAGTACTTC
CASGLGGVSETQYF
>TRBV7-6|TRBJ1-6|once|-
TGTGCCAGCAGCCCCCGAAGTGGGACGGGGAATAATTCACCCCTCCACTTT
CASSPRSGTGNNSPLHF
>TRBV18|TRBJ2-7|-|-
TGTGCCAGCTCACCGGGTGGGGGTGTGAACGAGCAGTACTTC
CASSPGGGVNEQYF
>TRBV14|TRBJ2-3|-|-
TGTACCAGCAGCCAAAAAGCCCCCGATGTTGCAGCCGGCACAGATACGCAGTATTTT
CTSSQKAPDVAAGTDTQYF
>TRBV5-4|TRBJ2-3|once|-
TGTGCCAGCAGCTTGGGACCTCGGGGTAAGACAGATACGCAGTATTTT
CASSLGPRGKTDTQYF
>TRBV5-8|TRBJ2-5|-|-
TGTGCCAGCAGCCCCCGCCCTGTAGAGACCCAGTACTTC
CASSPRPVETQYF
>TRBV9|TRBJ1-1|-|TRBD1
TGTGCCAGCAGCGCCGCCGGGACAGGGGTCTCTGAAGCTTTCTTT
CASSAAGTGVSEAFF
>TRBV20-1|TRBJ2-2|few|TRBD2
TGCAGTGCTAGTCGGTCGATTGGCGGGGAGGGCACCGGGGAGCTGTTTTTT
CSASRSIGGEGTGELFF
>TRBV7-3|TRBJ2-1|-|-
TGTGCCAGCAGCTTAATACAGGGCTCCTACAATGAGCAGTTCTTC
CASSLIQGSYNEQFF
>TRBV18|TRBJ1-2|-|-
TGTGCCAGCTCACCCGGCACCAGGGGTAAGGACTATGGCTACACCTTC
CASSPGTRGKDYGYTF
>TRBV7-9|TRBJ2-3|once|TRBD2
TGTGCCAGCAGGGGACTAGCTGGCCATTCTAGCACAGATACGCAGTATTTT
CASRGLAGHSSTDTQYF
>TRBV19|TRBJ1-6|-|-
TGTGCCAGTAGTATAGACAGGGAGTCCTATAATTCACCCCTCCACTTT
CASSIDRESYNSPLHF
>TRBV28|TRBJ1-1|-|TRBD1
TGTGCCAGCAGTTTATGGGACAGGCTGAACACTGAAGCTTTCTTT
CASSLWDRLNTEAFF
>TRBV27|TRBJ2-1|-|TRBD1
TGTGCCAGCAGTTTTCCCACGGTGGCTCCGGGACAGGGAACTAGATTCCCCTACAATGAGCAGTTCTTC
CASSFPTVAPGQGTRFPYNEQFF
>TRBV28|TRBJ1-2|-|-
TGTGCCAGCAGTGCCAGGGGCAACTATGGCTACACCTTC
CASSARGNYGYTF
>TRBV27|TRBJ2-2|-|TRBD1
TGTGCCAGCAGTTCCCCCGGTGACAGGGGACCCACCGGGGAGCTGTTTTTT
CASSSPGDRGPTGELFF
>TRBV27|TRBJ1-2|-|TRBD1
TGTGCCAGCAGTTTATCCCGGACAGGGGACGGCTACACCTTC
CASSLSRTGDGYTF
>TRBV9|TRBJ2-3|-|-
TGTGCCAGCAGCATCCGCCCCCCACCAGATACGCAGTATTTT
CASSIRPPPDTQYF
>TRBV4-2|TRBJ2-1|-|-
TGTGCCAGCAGCCAAGTGGACTCCGGACAGTTCTTC
CASSQVDSGQFF
>TRBV4-3|TRBJ2-2|-|-
TGCGCCAGCAGCCGAGCGGGCGGGAACACCGGGGAGCTGTTTTTT
CASSRAGGNTGELFF
>TRBV18|TRBJ2-7|-|-
TGTGCCAGCTCACTCCTCAGTGGGACCTACGAGCAGTACTTC
CASSLLSGTYEQYF
>TRBV7-9|TRBJ1-2|-|TRBD1
TGTGCCAGCAGCTCGACAGGGGGCTATGGCTACACCTTC
CASSSTGGYGYTF
>TRBV4-3|TRBJ2-1|-|TRBD2
TGCGCCAGCAGCCAAGGATACCGACTAGCGGACCTAAAATACAATGAGCAGTTCTTC
CASSQGYRLADLKYNEQFF
>TRBV19|TRBJ2-3|-|-
TGTGCCAGTAACCCAGGAGGGTTACCAAGGGATACGCAGTATTTT
CASNPGGLPRDTQYF
>TRBV7-2|TRBJ2-5|-|TRBD2
TGTGCCAGCAGCTTCCCCCCCGGGACTAGCGGGGGTGGGCAAGAGACCCAGTACTTC
CASSFPPGTSGGGQETQYF
>TRBV12-5|TRBJ2-7|-|TRBD2
TGTGCTAGTTTGACTAGCGGGCACCCTCCCGGGGTCCACGAGCAGTACTTC
CASLTSGHPPGVHEQYF
>TRBV9|TRBJ2-2|-|-
TGTGCCAGCAGCGTAGGGACGACGAACACCGGGGAGCTGTTTTTT
CASSVGTTNTGELFF
>TRBV18|TRBJ1-1|-|TRBD1
TGTGCCAGCTCACCTTTAGGACAGGCGAACACTGAAGCTTTCTTT
CASSPLGQANTEAFF
>TRBV30|TRBJ1-2|-|-
TGTGCCTGGAGTGTGAGGGGCTTCTATGGCTACACCTTC
CAWSVRGFYGYTF
>TRBV28|TRBJ2-1|-|TRBD1
TGTGCCAGCAGCCCCGCGACAGGGAGCTCCTACAATGAGCAGTTCTTC
CASSPATGSSYNEQFF
>TRBV4-3|TRBJ1-1|few|TRBD1
TGCGCCAGCAGCCAAGAGCGGACAGGGGGCCGAGCTTTCTTT
CASSQERTGGRAFF
>TRBV15|TRBJ1-4|-|-
TGTGCCACCAACAGAGAGATTGGGTTCTTGAATGAAAAACTGTTTTTT
CATNREIGFLNEKLFF
>TRBV30|TRBJ2-1|-|-
TGTGCCTGGAGTCCCCAGGGATACAATGAGCAGTTCTTC
CAWSPQGYNEQFF
>TRBV5-1|TRBJ1-2|-|-
TGCGCCAGCAGCCTGAATTGGGCGGACTATGGCTACACCTTC
CASSLNWADYGYTF
>TRBV7-9|TRBJ2-1|-|TRBD2
TGTGCCAGCAGCCGGCCGGGACTAGGATCACCGGATCACGACAATGAGCAGTTCTTC
CASSRPGLGSPDHDNEQFF
>TRBV27|TRBJ1-5|-|-
TGTGCCAGCAGTTCTGTGTCAGGCAATCAGCCCCAGCATTTT
CASSSVSGNQPQHF
>TRBV27|TRBJ2-7|-|-
TGTGCCAGCAGTCGATTCGACACCAGGGGGGTGCACGAGCAGTACTTC
CASSRFDTRGVHEQYF
>TRBV18|TRBJ2-3|-|-
TGTGCCAGCTCACCAGTTGAGAGGGTGGATACGCAGTATTTT
CASSPVERVDTQYF
>TRBV12-5|TRBJ2-2|-|-
TGTGCTAGTGGTTTGTATGGGGATGAGACCGGGGAGCTGTTTTTT
CASGLYGDETGELFF
>TRBV5-1|TRBJ2-4|-|-
TGCGCCAGCAGCTTGGAAGGGCCCTTTCGTGGGACCTCGCCGGGATGGGACCAAAACATTCAGTACTTC
CASSLEGPFRGTSPGWDQNIQYF
>TRBV6-6|TRBJ2-2|-|TRBD1
TGTGCCAGCAGTCCCGGGACAGGGAGAGGGGAGCTGTTTTTT
CASSPGTGRGELFF